The entry below describes one T cell receptor (beta chain). Time point noted: pre-treatment baseline. Sampling occurred pretreatment (T0) and at week 3 (W3), after cycle one of checkpoint blockade. The entry originates in a study of blood T cell dynamics during melanoma immunotherapy. The CDR3 sequence is 15 residues long. The germline gives CDR1 SGHTA, CDR2 FQGNSA. Trimming removed 6 bases at V and 1 base at J, with 14 bases between. Clones were sequenced by immunoSEQ multiplex PCR, and TCRdb holds only the in-frame ones, with some missing. The data contain roughly 15,000 clones, under 90% of them singletons.

Sequenced here: blood, sampled from a patient treated with checkpoint blockade. The origin of this receptor is a human donor with melanoma. The chain has TRBV7-2 and TRBJ2-3, with D maybe TRBD1 (5 bases). CDR3 bases: TGTGCCAGCAGTCCCGACAGTTCCGGCACAGATACGCAGTATTTT. Translation gives CASSPDSSGTDTQYF.